The 26 T cell receptor beta chains given below trace back to one sample, sequenced in a study of identical twins. TCRdb processed the 5' RACE reads anew with MiXCR; each CDR3 protein has one entry. Altogether roughly 690,000 distinct CDR3 sequences are present, 6.1% being singletons, with the ten largest covering around 1.9%. The sample taken for sequencing was naive T cells sorted from blood. The receptors were gathered from a young man in good health.

The table lists this clonotype with many counts. J is TRBJ2-7 and V is TRBV28; 10 bases line up with TRBD2. With V trimmed by 5 bases and J by 3 bases, 7 bases remained unmatched. This CDR3 is built from 15 residues. Germline values: CDR1 MDHEN, CDR2 SYDVKM. The CDR3 loop is CASSPTGLANYEQYF. CDR3 bases: TGTGCCAGCAGTCCTACGGGACTAGCGAACTACGAGCAGTACTTC.

There are a few counts of this clonotype. This chain uses TRBV6-2 or TRBV6-3 with TRBJ2-7; 10 positions match TRBD1. Germline CDR1 reads MNHEY; CDR2 reads SVGEGT. Trimming cost V 5 bases and J 3 bases; bases outside gene matches: 19. CDR3 length: 19 amino acids. The CDR3 here is CASSPDSGQGLLWSYEQYF. DNA for the CDR3: TGTGCCAGCAGTCCTGATTCGGGACAGGGGCTCTTGTGGAGCTACGAGCAGTACTTC.

This sequence joins TRBV6-1 and TRBJ1-1; weak D call: TRBD1 (6 bases). In germline, CDR1 is MNHNS, CDR2 SASEGT. The CDR3 is made up of 17 amino acids. V was clipped by 8 bases and J by 4 bases, with 26 bases between them. In DNA form, the CDR3 reads TGTGCCAGCTCCAGGCAGGGGCAGATAAAGTCTGTCACTGAAGCTTTCTTT. This translates into CASSRQGQIKSVTEAFF.

There are many counts of this clonotype. The chain is built from TRBV29-1 and TRBJ1-4; D possibly corresponds to TRBD1 (5 bases). CDR1 SQVTM and CDR2 ANQGSEA come from the germline V gene. CDR3 length: 12 amino acids. With 4 bases removed from V and 8 bases from J, the gap between germline ends came to 11 bases. Here the CDR3 reads CSVVNQGEKLFF. The CDR3 DNA follows: TGCAGCGTTGTAAACCAGGGAGAAAAACTGTTTTTT.

The gene calls are TRBV12-3 or TRBV12-4 and TRBJ2-2; D uncertain. Trimming pared 7 bases from V and 2 bases from J, leaving 11 bases between. This CDR3 is 14 amino acids long. The CDR3 nucleotides are TGTGCCAGCAACCCACTTCTAAACACCGGGGAGCTGTTTTTT. It specifies CASNPLLNTGELFF.

This clonotype was detected only a few times. The rearrangement uses TRBV5-5 and TRBJ2-3; D may match TRBD1 or TRBD2 (5 bases each). V was pared by 5 bases and J by 7 bases, with 8 bases between. Germline V gene data show CDR1 as SGHKS and CDR2 as YYEKEE (reference sequence). CDR3 length equals 11 residues. The CDR3 DNA follows: TGTGCCAGCAGGGGGGTATATACGCAGTATTTT. It encodes CASRGVYTQYF.

Many counts were recorded for this clonotype. The chain employs TRBV5-1 and TRBJ2-1; 8 bases are a match to TRBD1. This CDR3 contains 16 residues. Per germline, CDR1 SGHRS and CDR2 YFSETQ. V gave up 1 base and J gave up 8 bases; unmatched junction bases: 11. CDR3 residues: CASSLLRTGYIDEQFF. CDR3 sequence (DNA): TGCGCCAGCAGCTTGCTCCGGACAGGGTATATCGATGAGCAGTTCTTC.

The table lists this clonotype with many counts. V is TRBV20-1 and J is TRBJ2-3; D unclear. The CDR3 is 14 amino acids. V gave up 6 bases and J gave up 1 base, with 14 bases separating them. CDR1 is DFQATT, CDR2 SNEGSKA, per germline (reference sequence). The CDR3 sequence is CSALGGSGTDTQYF. CDR3 bases: TGCAGTGCCCTGGGCGGTTCTGGCACAGATACGCAGTATTTT.

This clonotype was seen many times. The chain is built from TRBV10-3 and TRBJ2-1; weak D call: TRBD1 (5 bases). CDR3 length: 13 residues. Germline CDR1 is ENHRY and CDR2 is SYGVKD. With 8 bases removed from V and 6 bases from J, the gap between germline ends came to 14 bases. CDR3 DNA sequence: TGTGCCATCGGACCCTTTAGGGGCAATGAGCAGTTCTTC. This gives the protein CAIGPFRGNEQFF.

This clonotype was seen ten or more times. The gene calls are TRBV28 and TRBJ2-2; weak D call: TRBD2 (7 bases). Germline loops: CDR1 MDHEN, CDR2 SYDVKM. Trimming took off 2 bases at V and 6 bases at J, with 19 bases between the two ends. The CDR3 consists of 17 residues. The CDR3 DNA sequence: TGTGCCAGCAGTTTACATCGCGGGGGCGCTAGGGCCGGGGAGCTGTTTTTT. Translating gives CASSLHRGGARAGELFF.

The chain has TRBV9 and TRBJ1-2; TRBD1 is a possible D gene (5 bases). V lost 0 bases and J 2 bases, leaving 11 bases between the germline ends. Germline assignment: CDR1 SGDLS and CDR2 YYNGEE. The CDR3 runs 15 residues. The CDR3 sequence: CASSVDAGKNYGYTF. As DNA, the CDR3 is TGTGCCAGCAGCGTAGATGCAGGGAAGAACTATGGCTACACCTTC.

The CDR3 loop reads CASSLGGILYNEQFF. CDR3 in DNA: TGTGCCAGCAGCTTGGGCGGGATCTTGTACAATGAGCAGTTCTTC. The chain links TRBV7-2 to TRBJ2-1; tentatively, D is TRBD2 (6 bases). From germline, CDR1 is SGHTA and CDR2 FQGNSA. V lost 3 bases, J lost 4 bases, and 13 bases lay in between. This CDR3 spans 15 amino acids.

The chain recombines TRBV6-1 with TRBJ1-5; D perhaps matches TRBD1 (5 bases). Trimming shortened V by 6 bases and J by 2 bases, and 17 bases separated the two germline ends. This CDR3 region has 16 residues. Per the germline V gene, CDR1 is MNHNS and CDR2 is SASEGT. The DNA of the CDR3 is TGTGCCAGCAGCCCGGGACTCGGAGATGGCAATCAGCCCCAGCATTTT. Amino acids: CASSPGLGDGNQPQHF.

Details on this clonotype: This CDR3 fails to terminate in the conserved phenylalanine or tryptophan, so it likely reflects a read error. The gene calls are TRBV5-1 and TRBJ2-7; unclear D gene. The V and J ends lost 4 bases and 0 bases respectively, with 5 bases between them. The length of the CDR3 is 12 residues. Germline assignment: CDR1 SGHRS and CDR2 YFSETQ. For the CDR3, the DNA is TGCGCCAGCAGCCCGCCCTCCTACGAGCAGTACTCC. Amino acids: CASSPPSYEQYS.

This clonotype occurred many times. The chain joins TRBV7-2 to TRBJ2-2; D unclear. The CDR3 runs to 12 residues. CDR1 and CDR2 (germline): SGHTA, FQGNSA. V lost 4 bases and J 7 bases, leaving 7 bases between the germline ends. The CDR3 DNA sequence: TGTGCCAGCAGCTCATATGTCGGGGAGCTGTTTTTT. Translated: CASSSYVGELFF.

This clonotype came up many times. V is TRBV7-9 and J is TRBJ1-5, with D unclear. Trimming removed 8 bases from V and 6 bases from J, with 8 bases in between. There are 11 residues in the CDR3. CDR1 and CDR2 from the germline V gene are SEHNR and FQNEAQ (reference sequence). The CDR3 region is CASGSGQPQHF. CDR3 sequence (DNA): TGTGCCAGCGGGTCCGGTCAGCCCCAGCATTTT. Supplemented by reference TRBV7-9 and TRBJ1-5, the full variable domain reads DTGVSQNPRHKITKRGQNVTFRCDPISEHNRLYWYRQTLGQGPEFLTYFQNEAQLEKSRLLSDRFSAERPKGSFSTLEIQRTEQGDSAMYLCASGSGQPQHFGDGTRLSIL.

The gene calls are TRBV20-1 and TRBJ2-7; 9 bases are shared with TRBD1. With V trimmed by 6 bases and J by 3 bases, 9 bases remained unmatched. CDR1 is DFQATT and CDR2 is SNEGSKA in the germline V gene (reference sequence). The CDR3 loop spans 14 amino acids. This CDR3 reads CSATPGTGNYEQYF. The CDR3 nucleotides are TGCAGTGCGACACCCGGGACAGGGAACTACGAGCAGTACTTC.

The rearrangement joins TRBV13 to TRBJ2-3; D gene uncertain. V was pared by 4 bases and J by 5 bases, with 16 bases between. This CDR3 contains 15 residues. Germline CDR1 is PRHDT and CDR2 is FYEKMQ (reference sequence). Written as DNA, the CDR3 is TGTGCCAGCAGCTCTAGGGCAGGAGTTGGAGATACGCAGTATTTT. Translation: CASSSRAGVGDTQYF.

This clonotype showed up many times. This chain connects TRBV20-1 to TRBJ2-7; TRBD1 matches at 7 bases. Germline V gives CDR1 DFQATT, CDR2 SNEGSKA (reference sequence). V shed 5 bases and J 7 bases; nucleotides not matched to a gene: 8. This CDR3 region has 12 residues. The CDR3 sequence: CSADRDMREQYF. For the CDR3, the DNA is TGCAGTGCTGACAGGGACATGCGGGAGCAGTACTTC.

This clonotype was seen a handful of times. V and J are TRBV20-1 and TRBJ1-6; D might be TRBD1 (6 bases). This CDR3 comprises 14 residues. Trimming cost V 4 bases and J 6 bases, with 13 bases left between them. CDR1 and CDR2 (germline): DFQATT, SNEGSKA (reference sequence). The DNA for the CDR3 is TGCAGTGCTAATTCAGGGACATCTAATTCACCCCTCCACTTT. Residues: CSANSGTSNSPLHF.

The V call is TRBV6-1, the J call TRBJ2-3, with D possibly matching TRBD2 (5 bases). The CDR3 length is 15 residues. V lost 7 bases, J lost 1 base, and 15 bases lay in between. Germline values: CDR1 MNHNS, CDR2 SASEGT. The CDR3 is CASKASPSRTDTQYF. CDR3 bases: TGTGCCAGCAAGGCTAGCCCTAGTCGCACAGATACGCAGTATTTT.

In its sample, this clonotype was seen many times. This rearrangement joins TRBV5-6 to TRBJ2-1; maybe TRBD2 (5 bases). V was shortened by 0 bases and J by 1 base, with 11 bases between the two germline ends. The CDR3 covers 16 residues. Germline V gene sequence: CDR1 SGHDT, CDR2 YYEEEE. This chain's CDR3 is CASSLVSSPSYNEQFF. The CDR3 bases are TGTGCCAGCAGCTTGGTATCTAGCCCGTCCTACAATGAGCAGTTCTTC.

This clonotype was seen ten or more times. This chain connects TRBV4-3 to TRBJ2-7; 8 nucleotides agree with TRBD2. Germline CDR1 LGHNA, CDR2 YSLEER. Unmatched junction bases numbered 11, after V lost 4 bases and J lost 3 bases. This CDR3 region has 16 residues. CDR3 nucleotides: TGCGCCAGCAGCCTATGGCCACTAGCGGAAAGCTACGAGCAGTACTTC. It is translated as CASSLWPLAESYEQYF.

This clonotype was seen a few times. V gene TRBV12-3 or TRBV12-4 combines with J gene TRBJ2-2; 8 bases are shared with TRBD2. The CDR3 runs to 17 residues. J lost 1 base, V lost 4 bases, and 8 bases had no gene match. In DNA form, the CDR3 reads TGTGCCAGCAGTTCCCCATTCGCGGGAGGGAACACCGGGGAGCTGTTTTTT. Amino acid sequence: CASSSPFAGGNTGELFF.

With regard to this clonotype: A read error may be the cause here, since a much bigger clone is one base away. The chain joins TRBV14 to TRBJ2-7; no reliable D call. V lost 0 bases, J lost 5 bases, and 11 bases lay in between. The CDR3 covers 14 residues. From germline, CDR1 is SGHDN and CDR2 FVKESK. This CDR3 reads CASSQESRCDEQYF. CDR3 sequence (DNA): TGTGCCAGCAGCCAAGAGAGTCGGTGTGACGAGCAGTACTTC.

This clonotype was seen at least ten times. V is TRBV29-1 and J is TRBJ2-1; D is uncertain. This CDR3 region has 12 residues. Trimming removed 5 bases at V and 8 bases at J, with 13 bases between. CDR1 is SQVTM, CDR2 ANQGSEA, per germline. DNA of the CDR3: TGCAGCGTTCGTGGAGTGGGCGATGAGCAGTTCTTC. This translates into CSVRGVGDEQFF.